The 5 T cell receptor beta chains presented below share a single source sample, sequenced in a study of T cell responses to AZD1222 COVID-19 vaccine. Assay: immunoSEQ multiplex PCR; the TCRdb copy retains only in-frame clones and omits some. The data contain 120,000 to 150,000 clones, around 90% of them seen just once; the ten biggest clones take up 2.8%. The source material was peripheral blood, sampled on day 0 of AZD1222 vaccination. The source is an adult in good health.

The chain combines TRBV9 with TRBJ1-4; D may be TRBD1 (5 bases). Germline loops: CDR1 SGDLS, CDR2 YYNGEE. This CDR3 has 15 amino acids. Trimming left V 3 bases short and J 8 bases short, with 17 bases between. CDR3 DNA: TGTGCCAGCAGCGAATCCTCAGGGTATGGCGAAAAACTGTTTTTT. It codes for CASSESSGYGEKLFF.

V usage is TRBV27 and J usage is TRBJ1-4, with D uncertain. Germline-derived CDR1 and CDR2 are MNHEY and SMNVEV (reference sequence). CDR3 length: 16 amino acids. V was clipped by 5 bases and J by 5 bases, with 18 bases between them. CDR3 sequence: CASSPGRPFENEKLFF. CDR3 coding DNA: TGTGCCAGCAGTCCAGGCCGGCCTTTCGAAAATGAAAAACTGTTTTTT.

V gene TRBV7-9 combines with J gene TRBJ2-3, with 8 bases fitting TRBD2. The V gene end was trimmed by 2 bases and the J gene end by 1 base; junction bases not matched to a gene: 11. The CDR3 is 18 residues long. Germline values: CDR1 SEHNR, CDR2 FQNEAQ (reference sequence). For the CDR3, the DNA is TGTGCCAGCAGCTTATATACTAGCGGACCGGTAGGCACAGATACGCAGTATTTT. It is translated as CASSLYTSGPVGTDTQYF.

The chain employs TRBV3-1 (or the pseudogene TRBV3-2) and TRBJ1-2; tentatively, D is TRBD1 (6 bases). From germline, CDR1 is LGHDT and CDR2 YNNKEL (reference sequence). The CDR3 totals 14 residues. Trimming took off 3 bases at V and 4 bases at J, with 12 bases between the two ends. The CDR3, as DNA: TGTGCCAGCAGCCATAGGACAGCCATCTATGGCTACACCTTC. As protein: CASSHRTAIYGYTF.

CDR3 amino acids: CASSVGDRYYGYTF. The CDR3 DNA reads as TGTGCCAGCAGCGTAGGGGACAGGTACTATGGCTACACCTTC. J is TRBJ1-2 and V is TRBV9; 8 bases are a match to TRBD1. Germline CDR1 SGDLS, CDR2 YYNGEE. The CDR3 consists of 14 residues. Trimming at V came to 0 bases and at J to 3 bases, leaving 1 base not matched to a gene.